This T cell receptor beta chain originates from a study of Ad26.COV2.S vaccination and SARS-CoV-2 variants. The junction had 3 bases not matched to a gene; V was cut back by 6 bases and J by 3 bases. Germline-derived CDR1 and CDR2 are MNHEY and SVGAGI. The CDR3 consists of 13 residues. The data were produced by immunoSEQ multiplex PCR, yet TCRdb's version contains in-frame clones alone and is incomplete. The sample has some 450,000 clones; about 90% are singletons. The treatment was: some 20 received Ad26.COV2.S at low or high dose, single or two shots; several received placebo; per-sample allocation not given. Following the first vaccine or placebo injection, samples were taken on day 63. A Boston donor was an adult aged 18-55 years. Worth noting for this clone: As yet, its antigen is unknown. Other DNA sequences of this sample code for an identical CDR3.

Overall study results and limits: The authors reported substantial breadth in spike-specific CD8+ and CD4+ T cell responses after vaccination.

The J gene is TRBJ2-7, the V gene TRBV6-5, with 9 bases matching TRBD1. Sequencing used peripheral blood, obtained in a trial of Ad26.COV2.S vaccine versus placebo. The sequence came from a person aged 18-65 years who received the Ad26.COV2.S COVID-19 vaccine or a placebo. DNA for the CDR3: TGTGCCAGCAGCCGGGACAGGGTCTACGAGCAGTACTTC. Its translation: CASSRDRVYEQYF.